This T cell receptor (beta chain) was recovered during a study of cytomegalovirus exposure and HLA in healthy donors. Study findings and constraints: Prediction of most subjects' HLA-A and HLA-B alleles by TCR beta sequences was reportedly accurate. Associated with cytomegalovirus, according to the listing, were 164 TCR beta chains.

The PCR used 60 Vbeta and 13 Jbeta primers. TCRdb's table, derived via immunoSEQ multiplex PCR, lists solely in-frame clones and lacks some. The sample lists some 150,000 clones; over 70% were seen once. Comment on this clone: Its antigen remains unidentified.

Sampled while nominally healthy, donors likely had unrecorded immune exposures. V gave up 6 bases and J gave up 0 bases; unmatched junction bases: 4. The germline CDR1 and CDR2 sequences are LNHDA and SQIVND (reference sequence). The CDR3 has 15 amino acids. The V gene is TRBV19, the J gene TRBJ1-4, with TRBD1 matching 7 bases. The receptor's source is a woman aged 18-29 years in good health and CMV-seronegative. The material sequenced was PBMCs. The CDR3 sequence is CASRDRPTTNEKLFF. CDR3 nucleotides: TGTGCCAGTAGGGACAGGCCAACAACTAATGAAAAACTGTTTTTT.